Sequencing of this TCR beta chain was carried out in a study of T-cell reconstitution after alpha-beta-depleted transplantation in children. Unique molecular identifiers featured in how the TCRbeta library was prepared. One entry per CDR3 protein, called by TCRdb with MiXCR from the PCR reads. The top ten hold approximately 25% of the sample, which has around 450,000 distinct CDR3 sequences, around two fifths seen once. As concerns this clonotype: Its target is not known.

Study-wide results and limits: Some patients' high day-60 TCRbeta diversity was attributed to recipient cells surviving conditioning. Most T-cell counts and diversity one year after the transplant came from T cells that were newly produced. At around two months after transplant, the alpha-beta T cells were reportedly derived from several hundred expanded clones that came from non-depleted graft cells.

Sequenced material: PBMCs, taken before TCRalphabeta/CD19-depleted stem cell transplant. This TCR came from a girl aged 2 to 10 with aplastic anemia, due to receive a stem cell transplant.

The CDR3 coding sequence is TGCGCCAGCAGCCATGGGACTCTCTTACCCGGGGAGCTGTTTTTT. Translated: CASSHGTLLPGELFF. The chain recombines TRBV5-1 with TRBJ2-2; possibly TRBD2 for D (6 bases). Trimming took 4 bases from V and 6 from J, leaving 16 bases between them. CDR1 is SGHRS and CDR2 is YFSETQ in the germline V gene. The CDR3 spans 15 residues.